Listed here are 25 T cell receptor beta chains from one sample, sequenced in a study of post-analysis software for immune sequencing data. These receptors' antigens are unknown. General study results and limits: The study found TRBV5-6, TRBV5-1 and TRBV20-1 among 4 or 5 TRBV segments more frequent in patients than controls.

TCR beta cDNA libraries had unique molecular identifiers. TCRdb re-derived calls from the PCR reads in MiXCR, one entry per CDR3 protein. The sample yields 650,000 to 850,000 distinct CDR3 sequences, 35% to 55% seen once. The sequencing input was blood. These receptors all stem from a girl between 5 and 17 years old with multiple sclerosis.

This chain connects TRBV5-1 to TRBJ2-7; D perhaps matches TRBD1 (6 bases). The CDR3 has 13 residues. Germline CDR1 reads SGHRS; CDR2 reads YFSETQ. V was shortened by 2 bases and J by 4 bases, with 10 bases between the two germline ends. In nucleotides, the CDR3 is TGCGCCAGCAGCTTCCTACAGGGTTACGAGCAGTACTTC. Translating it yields CASSFLQGYEQYF.

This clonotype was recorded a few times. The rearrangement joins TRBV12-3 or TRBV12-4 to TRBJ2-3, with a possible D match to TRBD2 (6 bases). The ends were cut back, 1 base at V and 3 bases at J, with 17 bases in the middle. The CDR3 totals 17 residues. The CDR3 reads CASSLVLPGVGTDTQYF. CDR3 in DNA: TGTGCCAGCAGTTTAGTTTTGCCGGGAGTGGGAACAGATACGCAGTATTTT.

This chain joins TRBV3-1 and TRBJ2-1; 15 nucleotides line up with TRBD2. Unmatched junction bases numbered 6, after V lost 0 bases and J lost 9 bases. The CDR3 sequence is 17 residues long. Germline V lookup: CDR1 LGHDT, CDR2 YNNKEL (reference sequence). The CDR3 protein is CASSQELGLAGGTEQFF. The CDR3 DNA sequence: TGTGCCAGCAGCCAAGAGCTGGGACTAGCGGGAGGAACTGAGCAGTTCTTC.

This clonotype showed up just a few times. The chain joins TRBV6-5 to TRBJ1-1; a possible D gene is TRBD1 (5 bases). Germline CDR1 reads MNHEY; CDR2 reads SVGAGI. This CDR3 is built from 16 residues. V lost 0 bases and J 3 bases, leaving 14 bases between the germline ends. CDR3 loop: CASSYSTGGVDTEAFF. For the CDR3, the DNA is TGTGCCAGCAGTTACTCGACGGGGGGGGTCGACACTGAAGCTTTCTTT.

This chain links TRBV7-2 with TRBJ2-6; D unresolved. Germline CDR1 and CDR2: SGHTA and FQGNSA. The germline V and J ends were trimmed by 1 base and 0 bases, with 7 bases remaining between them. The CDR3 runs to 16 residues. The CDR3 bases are TGTGCCAGCAGCTTAGTGGCAGCCTCTGGGGCCAACGTCCTGACTTTC. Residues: CASSLVAASGANVLTF.

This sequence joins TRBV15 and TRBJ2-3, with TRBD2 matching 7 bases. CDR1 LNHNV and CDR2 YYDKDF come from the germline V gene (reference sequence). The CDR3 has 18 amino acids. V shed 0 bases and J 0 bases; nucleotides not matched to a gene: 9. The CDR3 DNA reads TGTGCCACCAGCAGAGATTATCCTGCGGGAGATAGCACAGATACGCAGTATTTT. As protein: CATSRDYPAGDSTDTQYF.

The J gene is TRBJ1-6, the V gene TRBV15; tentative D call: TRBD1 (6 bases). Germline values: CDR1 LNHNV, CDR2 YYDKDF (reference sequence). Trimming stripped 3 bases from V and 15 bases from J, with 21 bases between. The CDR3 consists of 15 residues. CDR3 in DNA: TGTGCCACCAGCAGCCTAGGGGGGACCCTGGACGGCCTCCACTTT. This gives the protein CATSSLGGTLDGLHF.

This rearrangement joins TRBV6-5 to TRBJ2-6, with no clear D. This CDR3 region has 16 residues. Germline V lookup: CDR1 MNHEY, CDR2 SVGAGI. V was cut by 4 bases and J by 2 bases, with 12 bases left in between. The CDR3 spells CASSSDGPAGANVLTF. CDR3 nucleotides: TGTGCCAGCAGTTCGGACGGTCCTGCTGGGGCCAACGTCCTGACTTTC.

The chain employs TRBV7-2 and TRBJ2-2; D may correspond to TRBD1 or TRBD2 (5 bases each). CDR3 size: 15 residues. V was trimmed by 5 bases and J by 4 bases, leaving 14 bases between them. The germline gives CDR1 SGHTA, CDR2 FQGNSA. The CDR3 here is CASSPVTGGTGELFF. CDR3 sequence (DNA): TGTGCCAGCAGCCCGGTAACAGGAGGCACCGGGGAGCTGTTTTTT.

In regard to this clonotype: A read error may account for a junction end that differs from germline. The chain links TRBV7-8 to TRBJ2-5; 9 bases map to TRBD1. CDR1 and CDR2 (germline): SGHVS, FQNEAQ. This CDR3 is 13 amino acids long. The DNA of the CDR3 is TGTGCCAGCAGCTGGACAGGGGCAGAGGCCCAGTACTTC. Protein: CASSWTGAEAQYF. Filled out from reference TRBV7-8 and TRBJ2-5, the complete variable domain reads GAGVSQSPRYKVAKRGQDVALRCDPISGHVSLFWYQQALGQGPEFLTYFQNEAQLDKSGLPSDRFFAERPEGSVSTLKIQRTQQEDSAVYLCASSWTGAEAQYFGPGTRLLVL.

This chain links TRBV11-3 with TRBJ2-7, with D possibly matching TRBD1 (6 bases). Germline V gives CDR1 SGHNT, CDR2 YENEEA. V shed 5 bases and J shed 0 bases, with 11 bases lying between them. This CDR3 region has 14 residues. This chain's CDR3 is CASSVRDTSYEQYF. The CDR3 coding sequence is TGTGCCAGCAGCGTCCGGGACACCTCCTACGAGCAGTACTTC. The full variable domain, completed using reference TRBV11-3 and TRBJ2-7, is EAGVVQSPRYKIIEKKQPVAFWCNPISGHNTLYWYLQNLGQGPELLIRYENEEAVDDSQLPKDRFSAERLKGVDSTLKIQPAELGDSAVYLCASSVRDTSYEQYFGPGTRLTVT.

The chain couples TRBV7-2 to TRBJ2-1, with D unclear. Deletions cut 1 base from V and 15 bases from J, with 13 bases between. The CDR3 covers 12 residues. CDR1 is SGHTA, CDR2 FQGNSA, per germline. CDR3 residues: CASSLEPARRFF. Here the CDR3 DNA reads TGTGCCAGCAGCTTAGAACCAGCGCGACGGTTCTTC.

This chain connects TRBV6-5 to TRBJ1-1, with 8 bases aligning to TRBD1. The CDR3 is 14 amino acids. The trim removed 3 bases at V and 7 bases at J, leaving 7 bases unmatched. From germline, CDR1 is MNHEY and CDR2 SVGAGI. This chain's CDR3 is CASSYNRDRFEAFF. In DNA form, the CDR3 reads TGTGCCAGCAGTTATAACCGGGACAGGTTTGAAGCTTTCTTT.

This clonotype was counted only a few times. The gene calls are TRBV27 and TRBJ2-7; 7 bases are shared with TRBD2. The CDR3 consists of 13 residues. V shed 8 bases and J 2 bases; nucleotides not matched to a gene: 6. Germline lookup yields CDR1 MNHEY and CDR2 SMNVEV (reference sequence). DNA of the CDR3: TGTGCCAGCCTTAGCGGGCCCCCCTACGAGCAGTACTTC. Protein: CASLSGPPYEQYF.

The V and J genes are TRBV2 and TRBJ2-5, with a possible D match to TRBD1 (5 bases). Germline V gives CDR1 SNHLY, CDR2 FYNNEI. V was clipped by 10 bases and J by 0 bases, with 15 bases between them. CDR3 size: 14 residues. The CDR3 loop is CATQPARDQETQYF. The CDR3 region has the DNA TGTGCCACGCAACCGGCCAGGGACCAAGAGACCCAGTACTTC.

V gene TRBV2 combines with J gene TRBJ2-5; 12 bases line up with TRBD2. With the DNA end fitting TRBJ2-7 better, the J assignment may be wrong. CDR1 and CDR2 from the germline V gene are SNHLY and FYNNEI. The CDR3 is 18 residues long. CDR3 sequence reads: CASTLRNLAGGRPYEQYF. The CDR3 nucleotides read TGTGCCAGCACCCTCAGGAACCTAGCGGGAGGGAGACCTTACGAGCAGTACTTC.

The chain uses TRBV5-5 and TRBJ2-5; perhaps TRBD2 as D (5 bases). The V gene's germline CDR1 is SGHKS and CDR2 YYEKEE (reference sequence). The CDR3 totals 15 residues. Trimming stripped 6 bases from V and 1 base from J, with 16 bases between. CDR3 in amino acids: CASKAEEGTQETQYF. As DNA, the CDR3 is TGTGCCAGCAAGGCAGAAGAGGGAACCCAAGAGACCCAGTACTTC.

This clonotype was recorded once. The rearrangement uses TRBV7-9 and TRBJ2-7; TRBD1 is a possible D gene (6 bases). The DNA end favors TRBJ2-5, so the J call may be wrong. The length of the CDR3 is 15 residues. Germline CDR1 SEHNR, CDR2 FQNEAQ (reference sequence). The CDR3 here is CASSLVQGGVETQYF. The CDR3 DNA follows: TGTGCCAGCAGCTTAGTTCAAGGGGGAGTAGAGACCCAGTACTTC.

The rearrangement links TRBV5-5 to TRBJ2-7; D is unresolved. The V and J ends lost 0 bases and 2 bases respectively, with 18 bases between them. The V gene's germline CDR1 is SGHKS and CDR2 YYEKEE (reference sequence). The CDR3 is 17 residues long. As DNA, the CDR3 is TGTGCCAGCAGCTTGGAGCTTACGCCTCGTCGGGCCTACGAGCAGTACTTC. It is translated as CASSLELTPRRAYEQYF.

CDR3 region: CASSLSGVNEQYF. The CDR3 DNA sequence: TGTGCCAGCAGTTTATCAGGGGTTAACGAGCAGTACTTC. This chain joins TRBV27 and TRBJ2-7, with a tentative D call TRBD1 (5 bases). The V and J ends lost 0 bases and 5 bases respectively, with 8 bases between them. The CDR3 extends over 13 amino acids. Germline V gene lookup returns CDR1 MNHEY and CDR2 SMNVEV (reference sequence).

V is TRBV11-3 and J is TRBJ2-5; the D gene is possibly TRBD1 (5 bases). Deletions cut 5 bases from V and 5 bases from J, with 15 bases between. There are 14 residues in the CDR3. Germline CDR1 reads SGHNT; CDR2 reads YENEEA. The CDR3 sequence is CASSLARAVETQYF. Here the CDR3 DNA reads TGTGCCAGCAGCCTGGCCAGGGCCGTTGAGACCCAGTACTTC.

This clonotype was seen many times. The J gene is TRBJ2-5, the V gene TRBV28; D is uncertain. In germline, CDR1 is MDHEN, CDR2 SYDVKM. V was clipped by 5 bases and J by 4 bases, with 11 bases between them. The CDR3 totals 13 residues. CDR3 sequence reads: CASSPPSAETQYF. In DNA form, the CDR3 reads TGTGCCAGCAGTCCCCCATCCGCAGAGACCCAGTACTTC.

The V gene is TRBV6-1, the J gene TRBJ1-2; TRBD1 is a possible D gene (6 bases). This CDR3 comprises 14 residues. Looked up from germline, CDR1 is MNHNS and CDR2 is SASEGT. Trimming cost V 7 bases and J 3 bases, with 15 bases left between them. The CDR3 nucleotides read TGTGCCAGCATTCGAGCAGGGGAGGACTATGGCTACACCTTC. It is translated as CASIRAGEDYGYTF.

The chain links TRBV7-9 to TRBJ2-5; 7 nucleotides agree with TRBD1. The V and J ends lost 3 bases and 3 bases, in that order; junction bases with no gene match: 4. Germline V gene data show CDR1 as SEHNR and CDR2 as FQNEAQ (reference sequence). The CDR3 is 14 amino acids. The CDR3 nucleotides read TGTGCCAGCAGCTTCTCCGGACAGGAAGAGACCCAGTACTTC. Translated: CASSFSGQEETQYF. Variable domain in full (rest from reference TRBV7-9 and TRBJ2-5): DTGVSQNPRHKITKRGQNVTFRCDPISEHNRLYWYRQTLGQGPEFLTYFQNEAQLEKSRLLSDRFSAERPKGSFSTLEIQRTEQGDSAMYLCASSFSGQEETQYFGPGTRLLVL.

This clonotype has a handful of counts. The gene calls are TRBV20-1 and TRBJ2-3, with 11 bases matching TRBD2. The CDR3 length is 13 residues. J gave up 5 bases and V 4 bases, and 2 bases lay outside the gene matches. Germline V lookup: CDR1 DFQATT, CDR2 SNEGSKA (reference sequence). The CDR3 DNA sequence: TGCAGTGCTATTAGCGGGAGGGTAGATACGCAGTATTTT. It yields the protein CSAISGRVDTQYF.